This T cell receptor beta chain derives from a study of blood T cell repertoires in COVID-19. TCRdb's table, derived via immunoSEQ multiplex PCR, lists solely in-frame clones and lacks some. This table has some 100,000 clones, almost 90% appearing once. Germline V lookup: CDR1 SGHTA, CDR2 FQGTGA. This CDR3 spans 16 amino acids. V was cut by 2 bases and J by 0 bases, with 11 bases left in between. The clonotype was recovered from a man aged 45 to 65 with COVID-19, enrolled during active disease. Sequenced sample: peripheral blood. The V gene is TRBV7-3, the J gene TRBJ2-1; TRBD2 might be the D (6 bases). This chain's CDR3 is CASSLGAGRSYNEQFF. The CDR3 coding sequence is TGTGCCAGCAGCTTAGGGGCGGGGCGCTCCTACAATGAGCAGTTCTTC.